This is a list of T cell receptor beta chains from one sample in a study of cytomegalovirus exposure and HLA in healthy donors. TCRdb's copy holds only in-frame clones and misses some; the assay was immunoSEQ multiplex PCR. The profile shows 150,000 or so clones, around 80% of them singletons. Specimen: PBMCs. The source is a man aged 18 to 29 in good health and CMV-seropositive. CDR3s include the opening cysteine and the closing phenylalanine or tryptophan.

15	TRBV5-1	CASSLGTGGPYEQYF
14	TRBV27	CASSLDRAQETQYF
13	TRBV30	CAWSVTSVGEAFF
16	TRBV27	CASSQLSGGQYNEQFF
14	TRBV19	CASSIGQVNQPQHF
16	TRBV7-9	CASSFPGQGNTGELFF
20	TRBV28	CASSLYSEDRTPVSSYEQYF
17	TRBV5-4	CASSLVVSGTNTGELFF
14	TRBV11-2	CASSLVLGVTEAFF
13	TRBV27	CASRDRTNTEAFF
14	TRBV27	CASSLVQGLAGYTF
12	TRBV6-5	CASSYSTEEQYF
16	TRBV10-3	CAIRGTWGGYTGELFF
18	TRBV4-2	CASSQAGRNRGQVDTQYF
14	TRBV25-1	CASSGWDSTYEQYF
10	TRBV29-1	CSVEADTQYF
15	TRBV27	CASSLIDRGPYEQYF
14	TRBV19	CASSTPDRFGEAFF
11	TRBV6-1	CASSERREAFF
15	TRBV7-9	CASSSLDRVGEPQHF
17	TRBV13	CASSLGAGPSSYNEQFF
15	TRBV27	CASSPRQGANYEQYF
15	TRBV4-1	CASSQVDRNDYGYTF
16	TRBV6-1	CASSEAKIATYNEQFF
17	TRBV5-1	CASSRGLAGVPTYEQYF
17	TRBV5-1	CASSLLSGGENPYEQYF
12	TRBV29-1	CSVGAGNYGYTF
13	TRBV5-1	CASSLQGAREQYF
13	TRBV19	CASSPLFTGELFF
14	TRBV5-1	CASSLGRGVETQYF
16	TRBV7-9	CASTPKGGPQRETQYF
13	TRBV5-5	CASSLSGDTEAFF
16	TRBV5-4	CASSFPGRGRDNEQFF
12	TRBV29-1	CSVSDRNQPQHF
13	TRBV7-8	CASSLGSSDEQYF
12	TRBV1	CTSLGVNTEAFF
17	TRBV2	CASSEAPDRANTGELFF
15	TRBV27	CASSPTGGRYYGYTF
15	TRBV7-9	CASSLGTGGSDEQYF
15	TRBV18	CASSPRQGGNQPQHF
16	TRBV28	CASSSPPGRIEDEQYF
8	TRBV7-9	CASLGYTF
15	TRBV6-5	CASTPDRGNRETQYF
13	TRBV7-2	CASSLRGDQPQHF
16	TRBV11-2	CASRDVRGPRDTEAFF
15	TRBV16	CASSQSGTVSQGYTF
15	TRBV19	CASSISGTGKEKLFF
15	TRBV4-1	CASSQGHPSNQPQHF
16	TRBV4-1	CASSLRGSSRADTQYF
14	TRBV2	CASSDRGYAYGYTF
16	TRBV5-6	CASSSRSVAGNYGYTF
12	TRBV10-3	CASAQGTDTQYF
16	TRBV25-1	CASSGPRGIRNTEAFF
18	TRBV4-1	CASSLTGLAGSSYNEQFF
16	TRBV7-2	CASSSRGRDYIYEQYF
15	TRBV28	CASSLGDRAGNTIYF
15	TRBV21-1	CASSKLKQGSHEQYF